A selection of T cell receptor beta chains follows, all from one sample in a study of early T cells in non-severe SARS-CoV-2 infection. From the 5' RACE reads, TCRdb called clonotypes with MiXCR, one entry per CDR3 protein. The sample records about 120,000 distinct CDR3 sequences, roughly 12% being singletons. Sequenced here: whole blood, sampled at baseline. These receptors were collected from an adult who was a healthcare worker with PCR-confirmed SARS-CoV-2 infection or an uninfected control (not recorded which). Both conserved end residues are part of each CDR3. Each record gives: J gene, clone size, D gene, V gene, CDR3 protein, CDR3 DNA. The D gene is left open where the match is weak. The listing skips clone size in some rows; elsewhere it reads once, few, many or a size class.

TRBJ2-2 many TRBD1 TRBV7-9 CASNLNFPRQGANTGELFF TGTGCCAGCAACCTAAACTTCCCTCGACAGGGGGCGAACACCGGGGAGCTGTTTTTT
TRBJ2-3 many - TRBV5-4 CASSFLATDTQYF TGTGCCAGCAGCTTCTTAGCCACAGATACGCAGTATTTT
TRBJ2-1 many TRBD1 TRBV5-1 CASSLAAGGAGNEQFF TGCGCCAGCAGCTTGGCCGCAGGGGGCGCGGGGAATGAGCAGTTCTTC
TRBJ2-3 few - TRBV20-1 CSAEQMGTPGADTQYF TGCAGTGCTGAACAAATGGGAACCCCCGGCGCAGATACGCAGTATTTT
TRBJ1-1 - TRBD1 TRBV12-3/TRBV12-4 CASSSQRGTGYTEAFF TGTGCCAGCAGCTCCCAGCGGGGGACAGGGTACACTGAAGCTTTCTTT
TRBJ1-2 - - TRBV2 CASSAQRGMDGYTF TGTGCCAGCAGTGCTCAGAGGGGGATGGATGGCTACACCTTC
TRBJ1-6 few TRBD1 TRBV25-1 CASREGTGGYSPLHF TGTGCCAGCAGAGAGGGGACAGGGGGTTATTCACCCCTCCACTTT
TRBJ2-7 - - TRBV21-1 CASSPREDYEQYF TGTGCCAGCAGCCCCCGGGAGGATTACGAGCAGTACTTC
TRBJ1-4 - - TRBV19 CASSSSGAWNEKLFF TGTGCCAGTAGTTCCTCAGGGGCCTGGAATGAAAAACTGTTTTTT
TRBJ2-1 - - TRBV6-5 CASRPSGVGRESSYNEQFF TGTGCCAGCAGACCCTCAGGGGTGGGGCGGGAGAGCTCCTACAATGAGCAGTTCTTC
TRBJ1-1 - - TRBV7-3 CARRGTEAFF TGTGCCAGACGGGGGACTGAAGCTTTCTTT
TRBJ2-7 - - TRBV27 CASSHLEAVSYEQYF TGTGCCAGCAGCCATTTGGAGGCAGTGTCCTACGAGCAGTACTTC
TRBJ1-2 few - TRBV20-1 CSATYRASGYGYTF TGCAGTGCTACTTACAGGGCCTCCGGCTATGGCTACACCTTC
TRBJ2-1 few - TRBV2 CASSSGGVYNEQFF TGTGCCAGCTCATCGGGCGGGGTCTACAATGAGCAGTTCTTC
TRBJ2-5 - TRBD1 TRBV20-1 CSASWDRGRGTQYF TGCAGTGCTAGCTGGGACAGGGGGCGAGGGACCCAGTACTTC
TRBJ2-7 many - TRBV6-1 CASSEARVLEEYF TGTGCCAGCAGTGAAGCGCGGGTGTTGGAAGAGTACTTC
TRBJ2-3 many - TRBV7-9 CASRIDTQYF TGTGCCAGCAGAATAGATACGCAGTATTTT
TRBJ2-2 few - TRBV20-1 CSARERGTGELFF TGCAGTGCTAGGGAGAGGGGGACCGGGGAGCTGTTTTTT
TRBJ2-7 - - TRBV5-1 CASGDVTYEQYF TGCGCCAGCGGCGACGTAACCTACGAGCAGTACTTC
TRBJ2-1 few TRBD2 TRBV6-4 CASRPLAGGMNEQFF TGTGCCAGCAGGCCCCTAGCGGGAGGGATGAATGAGCAGTTCTTC
TRBJ1-1 few - TRBV4-1 CASSPEVAVVEAFF TGCGCCAGCAGCCCAGAGGTGGCAGTAGTTGAAGCTTTCTTT
TRBJ2-6 - - TRBV18 CASSPGHLSGANVLTF TGTGCCAGCTCACCGGGACACCTCTCTGGGGCCAACGTCCTGACTTTC
TRBJ2-5 - - TRBV7-2 CASSSDPGAYQETQYF TGTGCCAGCAGCTCGGACCCAGGGGCTTACCAAGAGACCCAGTACTTC
TRBJ2-1 many - TRBV25-1 CASSSSRTSGHNEQFF TGTGCCAGCAGTTCTTCCAGGACCTCTGGACACAATGAGCAGTTCTTC
TRBJ1-6 few TRBD1 TRBV11-2 CASSFLPGTGTSPLHF TGTGCCAGCAGCTTTTTGCCCGGGACAGGGACTTCACCCCTCCACTTT
TRBJ2-2 - - TRBV12-3/TRBV12-4 CASRPRGAGELFF TGTGCCAGCAGGCCCAGGGGAGCCGGGGAGCTGTTTTTT
TRBJ1-4 many - TRBV6-5 CATRRTAINNEKLFF TGTGCCACCCGGCGGACAGCGATTAATAATGAAAAACTGTTTTTT
TRBJ2-7 large TRBD2 TRBV20-1 CSATRTSGRHIYEQYF TGCAGTGCTACCCGGACTAGCGGGAGGCACATCTACGAGCAGTACTTC
TRBJ1-2 few - TRBV13 CASSLWDESTF TGTGCCAGCAGCCTATGGGACGAGTCCACCTTC
TRBJ1-2 few - TRBV20-1 CSAKSTNYGYTF TGCAGTGCTAAAAGTACTAACTATGGCTACACCTTC
TRBJ2-7 - TRBD2 TRBV18 CASSFGLAGNEQYF TGTGCCAGCTCATTCGGACTAGCGGGGAACGAGCAGTACTTC
TRBJ2-5 - - TRBV7-2 CASSLGPGLEETQYF TGTGCCAGCAGCTTAGGCCCGGGACTTGAAGAGACCCAGTACTTC
TRBJ2-3 many - TRBV3-1 CASSPGGPSTDTQYF TGTGCCAGCAGCCCCGGGGGCCCCAGCACAGATACGCAGTATTTT
TRBJ2-3 few TRBD2 TRBV18 CASSPGLASTDTQYF TGTGCCAGCTCACCAGGACTAGCAAGCACAGATACGCAGTATTTT
TRBJ1-6 many - TRBV7-3 CASSPLAGANSPLHF TGTGCCAGCAGCCCCCTTGCAGGGGCGAATTCACCCCTCCACTTT
TRBJ1-3 - - TRBV7-3 CASSLTGRGNTIYF TGTGCCAGCAGCTTAACGGGCCGCGGAAACACCATATATTTT
TRBJ1-3 - - TRBV4-1 CASSQGSRGRSGNTIYF TGCGCCAGCAGCCAAGGTTCAAGGGGCCGCTCTGGAAACACCATATATTTT
TRBJ2-7 - TRBD1 TRBV29-1 CSGGQGLSYEQYF TGCAGCGGCGGACAGGGTCTATCCTACGAGCAGTACTTC
TRBJ1-1 few - TRBV6-5 CASSMNTEAFF TGTGCCAGCAGTATGAACACTGAAGCTTTCTTT
TRBJ2-7 few TRBD2 TRBV7-6 CASSLALWEREMGTTAYEQYF TGTGCCAGCAGCTTAGCGCTCTGGGAGCGGGAGATGGGTACCACAGCCTACGAGCAGTACTTC
TRBJ2-3 - - TRBV13 CASSPPREPQDTQYF TGTGCCAGCAGCCCGCCTAGAGAGCCACAAGATACGCAGTATTTT
TRBJ2-1 few - TRBV5-1 CASSSAGPSNEQFF TGCGCCAGCAGCTCTGCCGGTCCGTCGAATGAGCAGTTCTTC
TRBJ2-1 few - TRBV27 CASSFRQGRYNEQFF TGTGCCAGCAGTTTCCGGCAGGGGCGCTACAATGAGCAGTTCTTC
TRBJ2-5 - - TRBV6-2/TRBV6-3 CASSPGAETQYF TGTGCCAGCAGCCCTGGGGCGGAGACCCAGTACTTC
TRBJ1-1 - - TRBV15 CATSRDYVGEAFF TGTGCCACCAGCAGAGATTATGTTGGTGAAGCTTTCTTT
TRBJ2-7 many - TRBV14 CASSQGTGPTYEQYF TGTGCCAGCAGCCAAGGTACAGGACCTACCTACGAGCAGTACTTC
TRBJ1-5 few - TRBV12-3/TRBV12-4 CASSFRGFNQPQHF TGTGCCAGCAGTTTCCGAGGGTTCAATCAGCCCCAGCATTTT
TRBJ1-2 many - TRBV5-1 CASSLEGSLYGYTF TGCGCCAGCAGCTTGGAGGGTTCCCTCTATGGCTACACCTTC
TRBJ1-6 - TRBD1 TRBV12-3/TRBV12-4 CASSTGQALSYNSPLHF TGTGCCAGCAGTACGGGACAGGCCCTCTCCTATAATTCACCCCTCCACTTT
TRBJ2-1 few - TRBV20-1 CSAPRGNNEQFF TGCAGTGCTCCCCGGGGGAACAATGAGCAGTTCTTC
TRBJ1-5 many - TRBV2 CASSGEANQPQHF TGTGCCAGCAGTGGGGAGGCCAATCAGCCCCAGCATTTT
TRBJ2-7 - TRBD2 TRBV6-6 CASSYPGEGSYEQYF TGTGCCAGCAGTTACCCCGGGGAGGGATCCTACGAGCAGTACTTC
TRBJ1-4 - - TRBV4-1 CASSPSLGGGEEKLFF TGCGCCAGCAGCCCTTCCTTGGGAGGGGGAGAGGAAAAACTGTTTTTT